A selection of T cell receptor beta chains follows, all from one sample in a study of blood T cell repertoires in COVID-19. The repertoire was sequenced with immunoSEQ multiplex PCR; TCRdb's copy has only in-frame clones and lacks some. This sample has roughly 32,000 clones, with around 83% found just once. Sequenced material: peripheral blood. These receptor sequences come from a man in his sixties with active or convalescent COVID-19. Each CDR3 is given with its conserved first and last residue. Each record gives: V gene, J gene, CDR3 length, CDR3 protein.

V: TRBV14
J: TRBJ1-6
length: 16
CDR3: CASSRFDRTLNSPLHF

V: TRBV18
J: TRBJ1-1
length: 14
CDR3: CASSALSGDTEAFF

V: TRBV10-3
J: TRBJ1-2
length: 15
CDR3: CAISLNGGAPQGYTF

V: TRBV5-5
J: TRBJ1-5
length: 15
CDR3: CASSLVPQDHQPQHF

V: TRBV21-1
J: TRBJ1-2
length: 16
CDR3: CASKKATAPPNYGYTF

V: TRBV10-3
J: TRBJ1-1
length: 12
CDR3: CAISRQGTEAFF

V: TRBV7-2
J: TRBJ2-5
length: 16
CDR3: CASSSQSGLAGGPQYF

V: TRBV7-2
J: TRBJ1-2
length: 15
CDR3: CASSLDRGRIYGYTF

V: TRBV19
J: TRBJ1-3
length: 17
CDR3: CASSIRITGNSGNTIYF

V: TRBV28
J: TRBJ1-2
length: 14
CDR3: CASSLPDLSGGYTF

V: TRBV3-1/TRBV3-2
J: TRBJ1-2
length: 16
CDR3: CASSQEGAGMGYGYTF

V: TRBV11-2
J: TRBJ2-3
length: 11
CDR3: CASSLEQREYF

V: TRBV20-1
J: TRBJ2-1
length: 11
CDR3: CSASRSNEQFF

V: TRBV5-6
J: TRBJ2-1
length: 18
CDR3: CASSLGGISGYPNNEQFF

V: TRBV5-6
J: TRBJ1-3
length: 16
CDR3: CASSLAVQGSGNTIYF

V: TRBV7-9
J: TRBJ2-6
length: 14
CDR3: CASRRGSGANVLTF

V: TRBV28
J: TRBJ1-4
length: 17
CDR3: CASRPGQGEPEGEKLFF

V: TRBV6-5
J: TRBJ1-2
length: 13
CDR3: CASGREFSHGYTF

V: TRBV9
J: TRBJ2-1
length: 12
CDR3: CASSVFSGEQFF

V: TRBV5-1
J: TRBJ1-1
length: 12
CDR3: CASSFLSTEAFF

V: TRBV5-4
J: TRBJ1-5
length: 14
CDR3: CASSFEVPYQPQHF

V: TRBV11-2
J: TRBJ1-4
length: 16
CDR3: CASSLGAGPTNEKLFF

V: TRBV15
J: TRBJ1-6
length: 16
CDR3: CATSRDPGQGYSPLHF

V: TRBV18
J: TRBJ1-6
length: 16
CDR3: CASSQGEGGINSPLHF

V: TRBV6-5
J: TRBJ1-4
length: 14
CDR3: CASRPTGGGEKLFF

V: TRBV24-1
J: TRBJ2-1
length: 13
CDR3: CATSPLPYNEQFF

V: TRBV4-1
J: TRBJ1-1
length: 14
CDR3: CASSHQPGDTEAFF

V: TRBV2
J: TRBJ2-1
length: 14
CDR3: CASSEAPSGNEQFF

V: TRBV5-5
J: TRBJ1-4
length: 13
CDR3: CASSGGLNEKLFF

V: TRBV2
J: TRBJ2-3
length: 15
CDR3: CASSNIAIPTDTQYF

V: TRBV3-1/TRBV3-2
J: TRBJ2-1
length: 15
CDR3: CASSPTGLSYNEQFF

V: TRBV6-5
J: TRBJ2-1
length: 15
CDR3: CASSPGLAPYNEQFF

V: TRBV4-2
J: TRBJ1-1
length: 17
CDR3: CASSQDLRQVQHTEAFF

V: TRBV7-9
J: TRBJ2-3
length: 18
CDR3: CASSRREFRDPVGDTQYF

V: TRBV24-1
J: TRBJ2-3
length: 15
CDR3: CATSDRGTSPDTQYF

V: TRBV5-5
J: TRBJ1-3
length: 15
CDR3: CASHRDRNSGNTIYF

V: TRBV11-3
J: TRBJ1-6
length: 15
CDR3: CASSRRDSVNSPLHF

V: TRBV7-6
J: TRBJ2-3
length: 16
CDR3: CASSLGGSGGEYTQYF

V: TRBV7-9
J: TRBJ2-5
length: 14
CDR3: CASSLSMRAETQYF

V: TRBV30
J: TRBJ1-1
length: 16
CDR3: CAWSSTHWQGGTEAFF

V: TRBV12-5
J: TRBJ1-1
length: 15
CDR3: CASGSPTGLNTEAFF

V: TRBV4-1
J: TRBJ1-6
length: 16
CDR3: CASNQAGSSYNSPLHF

V: TRBV9
J: TRBJ2-3
length: 15
CDR3: CASSVEIAATDTQYF

V: TRBV15
J: TRBJ1-4
length: 14
CDR3: CATSRGPRVGELFF

V: TRBV18
J: TRBJ1-1
length: 14
CDR3: CASSPLQVNTEAFF

V: TRBV19
J: TRBJ1-2
length: 15
CDR3: CASSMAPDRADGYTF